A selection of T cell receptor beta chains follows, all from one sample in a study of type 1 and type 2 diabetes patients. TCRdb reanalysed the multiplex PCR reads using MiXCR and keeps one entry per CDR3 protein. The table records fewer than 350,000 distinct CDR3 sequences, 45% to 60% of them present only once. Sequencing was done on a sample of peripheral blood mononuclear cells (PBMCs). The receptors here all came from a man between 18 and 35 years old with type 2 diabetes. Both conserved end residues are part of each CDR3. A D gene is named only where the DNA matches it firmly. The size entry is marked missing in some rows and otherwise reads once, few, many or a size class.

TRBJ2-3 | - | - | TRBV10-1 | TGCGCCAGCAGTGAACAGAGGGGGGCGAAGGATACGCAGTATTTT | CASSEQRGAKDTQYF
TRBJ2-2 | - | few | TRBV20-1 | TGCAGTGCCAAGCCTAGCGTTATTTTGGCCGGGGAGCTGTTTTTT | CSAKPSVILAGELFF
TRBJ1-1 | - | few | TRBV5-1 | TGCGCCAGCAGCCCAGGAGGGCCGGAGAACACTGAAGCTTTCTTT | CASSPGGPENTEAFF
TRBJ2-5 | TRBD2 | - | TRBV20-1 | TGCAGTGCTAGCGGCCTAGCGGGGGAGACCCAGTACTTC | CSASGLAGETQYF
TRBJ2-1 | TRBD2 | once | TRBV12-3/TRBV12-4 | TGTGCCAGCATCTTGGCGGGGGGACCGTACAATGAGCAGTTCTTC | CASILAGGPYNEQFF
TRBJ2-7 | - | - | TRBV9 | TGTGCCAGCAGCGTAGATCAGGGTCCTAACGAGCAGTACTTC | CASSVDQGPNEQYF
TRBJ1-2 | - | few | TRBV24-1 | TGTGCCACGTCCGGGACGGAAAATGGCTACACCTTC | CATSGTENGYTF
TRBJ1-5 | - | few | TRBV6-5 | TGTGCCAGCAGGGGAACGAGCAATCAGCCCCAGCATTTT | CASRGTSNQPQHF
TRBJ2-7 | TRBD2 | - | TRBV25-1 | TGTGCCAGCAGTGACTGGCTAGCGGGAGTGGGGGAGCAGTACTTC | CASSDWLAGVGEQYF
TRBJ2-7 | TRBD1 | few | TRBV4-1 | TGCGCCAGCAGCCAAGGCGGAGGGACAGGGGCTTACGAGCAGTACTTC | CASSQGGGTGAYEQYF
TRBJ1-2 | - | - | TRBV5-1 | TGCGCCAGCAGCTTGGTCTCGTCGGGGGGGCAAGGCTACACCTTC | CASSLVSSGGQGYTF
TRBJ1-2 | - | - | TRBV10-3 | TGTGCCATCAGGGGAGGGGAGAGCTATGGCTACACCTTC | CAIRGGESYGYTF
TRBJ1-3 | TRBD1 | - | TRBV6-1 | TGTGCCAGCAGTGAAGCGACAGGGTGGACTGGAAACACCATATATTTT | CASSEATGWTGNTIYF
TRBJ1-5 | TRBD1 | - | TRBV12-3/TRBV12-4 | TGTGCCAGCAGACCTACAGGGGGTCCCAATCAGCCCCAGCATTTT | CASRPTGGPNQPQHF
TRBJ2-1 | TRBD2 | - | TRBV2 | TGTGCCAGCAGGACGACTAGCGGGATCGATGAGCAGTTCTTC | CASRTTSGIDEQFF
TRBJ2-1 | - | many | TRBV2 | TGTGCCAGCAAGGCGCGGGAATACAATGAGCAGTTCTTC | CASKAREYNEQFF
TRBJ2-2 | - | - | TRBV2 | TGTGCCAGCAGTTTCCGTACGGGCGGGGCGAACACCGGGGAGCTGTTTTTT | CASSFRTGGANTGELFF
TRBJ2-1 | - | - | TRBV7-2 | TGTGCCAGCAGCTACGACAATGAGCAGTTCTTC | CASSYDNEQFF
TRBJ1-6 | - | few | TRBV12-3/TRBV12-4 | TGTGCCAGCAGTCGTATCTCGGGGAATTCACCCCTCCACTTT | CASSRISGNSPLHF
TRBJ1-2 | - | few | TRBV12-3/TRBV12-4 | TGTGCCAGCAGCTCCTCGGGGGACCGGTATGGCTACACCTTC | CASSSSGDRYGYTF
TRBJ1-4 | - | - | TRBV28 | TGTGCCAGCAGTCCCCAGGGCGTGAATGAAAAACTGTTTTTT | CASSPQGVNEKLFF
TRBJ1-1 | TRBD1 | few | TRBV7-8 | TGTGCCAGCAGCTTAGATGGGACAGGGGTGAACACTGAAGCTTTCTTT | CASSLDGTGVNTEAFF
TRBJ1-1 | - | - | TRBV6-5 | TGTGCCAGCAGTAGGGGTCGGTTTGGGAACACTGAAGCTTTCTTT | CASSRGRFGNTEAFF
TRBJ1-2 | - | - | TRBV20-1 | TGCAGTGCTCCCCTAGGCCTTATCTACACCTTC | CSAPLGLIYTF
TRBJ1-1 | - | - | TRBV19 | TGTGCCAGTAGTATCGTGGGGGGGCGTGGGTACACTGAAGCTTTCTTT | CASSIVGGRGYTEAFF
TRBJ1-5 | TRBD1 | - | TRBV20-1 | TGCAGTGCTGGGAGGACAGGGGCTCCCAATCAGCCCCAGCATTTT | CSAGRTGAPNQPQHF
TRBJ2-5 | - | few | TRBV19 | TGTGCCAGTAGTATTGATCCAAGAGGAGAGACCCAGTACTTC | CASSIDPRGETQYF
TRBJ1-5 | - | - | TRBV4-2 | TGTGCCAGCAGCGACATAAAGGACATGCATCAGCCCCAGCATTTT | CASSDIKDMHQPQHF
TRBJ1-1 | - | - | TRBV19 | TGTGCCAGTAGTACCTTGGACACCTACACTGAAGCTTTCTTT | CASSTLDTYTEAFF
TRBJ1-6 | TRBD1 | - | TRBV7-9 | TGTGCCAGCAGCTCCCGGGACAGGAGTTCTTCACCCCTCCACTTT | CASSSRDRSSSPLHF
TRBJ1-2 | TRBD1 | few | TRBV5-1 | TGCGCCAGCAGCTTAACAGGGGGTTCGGGCTACACCTTC | CASSLTGGSGYTF
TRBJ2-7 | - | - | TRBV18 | TGTGCCAGCTCATCCCGGGACAACTCCTACGAGCAGTACTTC | CASSSRDNSYEQYF
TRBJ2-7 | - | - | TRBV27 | TGTGCCAGCAGTTCGCGAGGTGCCTACGCTTACGAGCAGTACTTC | CASSSRGAYAYEQYF
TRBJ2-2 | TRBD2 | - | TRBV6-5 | TGTGCCAGCAGTTACTCTACGGGAGGGCCTACCGGGGAGCTGTTTTTT | CASSYSTGGPTGELFF
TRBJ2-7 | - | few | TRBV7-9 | TGTGCCAGTAGCCTCTCGCGGGGCAGGAGCGTCTACGAGCAGTACTTC | CASSLSRGRSVYEQYF
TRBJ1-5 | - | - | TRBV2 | TGTGCCAGCAGTGATTCAGGGGGCAATCAGCCCCAGCATTTT | CASSDSGGNQPQHF
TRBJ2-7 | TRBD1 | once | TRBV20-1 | TGCAGTGCCCTACCCGGGACAGGGGAGGGGTACGAGCAGTACTTC | CSALPGTGEGYEQYF
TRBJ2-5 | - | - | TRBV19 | TGTGCCAGTAGTATGTGGGAGACCCAGTACTTC | CASSMWETQYF
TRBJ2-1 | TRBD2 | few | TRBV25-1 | TGTGCCAGCAGTGAATTGACTAGCGGGAGTTGGGCCTCCTACAATGAGCAGTTCTTC | CASSELTSGSWASYNEQFF
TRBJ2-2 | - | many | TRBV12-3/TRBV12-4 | TGTGCCAGCAGTTTAGCGGGAGACACCGGGGAGCTGTTTTTT | CASSLAGDTGELFF
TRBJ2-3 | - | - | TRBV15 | TGTGCCACCAGCGGCACAAGGACTACCGGCACAGATACGCAGTATTTT | CATSGTRTTGTDTQYF
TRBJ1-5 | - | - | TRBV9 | TGTGCCAGCATCCCTAGATTTTACAATCAGCCCCAGCATTTT | CASIPRFYNQPQHF
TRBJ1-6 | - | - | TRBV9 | TGTGCCAGCAGCGCGAACAGCTATTCACCCCTCCACTTT | CASSANSYSPLHF
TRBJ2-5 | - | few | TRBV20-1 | TGCAGTGCTAGAAGCACAGAGACACAAGAGACCCAGTACTTC | CSARSTETQETQYF
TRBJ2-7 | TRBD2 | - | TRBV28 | TGTGCCAGCAGTTCTAGCGGGAGTACCAACGAGCAGTACTTC | CASSSSGSTNEQYF
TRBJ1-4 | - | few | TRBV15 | TGTGCCACCAGCAGGGGACTCGAAAATGAAAAACTGTTTTTT | CATSRGLENEKLFF
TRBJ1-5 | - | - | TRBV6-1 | TGTGCCAGCAGAAAAAACAGGGTGGGTCAGCCCCAGCATTTT | CASRKNRVGQPQHF
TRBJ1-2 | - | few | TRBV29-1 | TGCAGCGTTGTAGACAGCGGCTATGGCTACACCTTC | CSVVDSGYGYTF
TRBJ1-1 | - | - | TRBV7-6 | TGTGCCAGCAGCTCGGCAGCATGGGACCAAGCTTTCTTT | CASSSAAWDQAFF
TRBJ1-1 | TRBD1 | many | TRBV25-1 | TGTGCCAGCAGCACCGGGACAGGGGGCACTGAAGCTTTCTTT | CASSTGTGGTEAFF
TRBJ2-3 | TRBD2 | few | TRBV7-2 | TGTGCCAGCAGCTTAGCGGCTAGCGGGAGCACAGATACGCAGTATTTT | CASSLAASGSTDTQYF
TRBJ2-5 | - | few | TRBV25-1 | TGTGCCAGCAGTGAATCGGTCCAAGAGACCCAGTACTTC | CASSESVQETQYF